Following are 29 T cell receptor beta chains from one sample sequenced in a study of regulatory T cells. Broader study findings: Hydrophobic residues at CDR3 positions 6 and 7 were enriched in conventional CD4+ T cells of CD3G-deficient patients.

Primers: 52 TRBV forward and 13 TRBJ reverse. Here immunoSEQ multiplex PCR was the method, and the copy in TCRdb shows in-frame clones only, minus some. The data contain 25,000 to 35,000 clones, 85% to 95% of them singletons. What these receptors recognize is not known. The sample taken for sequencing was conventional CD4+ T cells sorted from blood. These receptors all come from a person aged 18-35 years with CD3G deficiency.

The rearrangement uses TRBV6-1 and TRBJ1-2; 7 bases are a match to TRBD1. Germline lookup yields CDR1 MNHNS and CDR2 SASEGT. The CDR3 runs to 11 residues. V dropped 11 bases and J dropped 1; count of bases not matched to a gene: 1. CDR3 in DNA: TGTGCCGGACAGGTTAACTATGGCTACACCTTC. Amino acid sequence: CAGQVNYGYTF.

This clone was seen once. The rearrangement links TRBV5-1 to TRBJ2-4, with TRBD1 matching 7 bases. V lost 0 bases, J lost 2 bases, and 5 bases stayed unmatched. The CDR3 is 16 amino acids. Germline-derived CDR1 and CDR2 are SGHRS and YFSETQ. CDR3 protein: CASSLGGGEPKNIQYF. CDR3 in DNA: TGCGCCAGCAGCTTGGGAGGGGGCGAGCCCAAAAACATTCAGTACTTC.

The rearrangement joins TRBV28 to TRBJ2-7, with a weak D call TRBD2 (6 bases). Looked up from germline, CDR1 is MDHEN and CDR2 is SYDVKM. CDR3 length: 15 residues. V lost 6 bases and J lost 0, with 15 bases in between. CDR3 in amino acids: CASRPGTPSSYEQYF. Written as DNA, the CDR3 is TGTGCCAGCAGGCCTGGGACTCCCAGCTCCTACGAGCAGTACTTC.

The CDR3 reads CASSSQVLAGGPYNEQFF. Here the CDR3 DNA reads TGCGCCAGCAGCTCTCAGGTCCTAGCGGGAGGGCCCTACAATGAGCAGTTCTTC. The chain is built from TRBV4-1 and TRBJ2-1; 12 nucleotides match TRBD2. With 5 bases clipped from V and 2 bases from J, the junction kept 10 bases outside the gene matches. Germline CDR1 is MGHRA and CDR2 is YSYEKL. The CDR3 sequence is 18 residues long.

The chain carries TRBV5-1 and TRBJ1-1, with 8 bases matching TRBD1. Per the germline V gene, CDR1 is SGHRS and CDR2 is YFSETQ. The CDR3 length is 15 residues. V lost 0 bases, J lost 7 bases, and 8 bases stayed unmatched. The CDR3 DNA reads TGCGCCAGCAGCTTGGGACTCGGACAGGGACATGAAGCTTTCTTT. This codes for CASSLGLGQGHEAFF.

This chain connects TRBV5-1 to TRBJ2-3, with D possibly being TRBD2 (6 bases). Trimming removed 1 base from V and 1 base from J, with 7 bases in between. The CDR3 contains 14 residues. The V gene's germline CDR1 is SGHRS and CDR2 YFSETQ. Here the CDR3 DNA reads TGCGCCAGCAGCTTGCCTAGCGGCACAGATACGCAGTATTTT. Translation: CASSLPSGTDTQYF.

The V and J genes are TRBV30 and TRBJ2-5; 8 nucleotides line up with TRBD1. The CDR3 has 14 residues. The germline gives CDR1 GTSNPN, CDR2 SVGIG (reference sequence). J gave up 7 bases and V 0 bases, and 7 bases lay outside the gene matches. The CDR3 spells CAWSVTGGTTTQYF. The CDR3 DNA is TGTGCCTGGAGTGTCACAGGGGGGACGACGACCCAGTACTTC.

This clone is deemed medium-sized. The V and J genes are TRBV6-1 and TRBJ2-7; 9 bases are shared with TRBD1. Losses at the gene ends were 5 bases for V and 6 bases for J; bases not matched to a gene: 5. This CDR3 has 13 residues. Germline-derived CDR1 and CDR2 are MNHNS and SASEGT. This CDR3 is CASSYMTGGEQYV. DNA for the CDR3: TGTGCCAGCAGTTATATGACAGGGGGCGAGCAGTACGTC.

This CDR3 reads CASSPNVVSNEQFF. As DNA, the CDR3 is TGCGCCAGCAGCCCAAACGTGGTCTCCAATGAGCAGTTCTTC. This chain connects TRBV5-1 to TRBJ2-1; no definite D call. CDR1 is SGHRS and CDR2 is YFSETQ in the germline V gene. Trimming removed 4 bases from V and 6 bases from J, with 14 bases in between. This CDR3 has 14 amino acids.

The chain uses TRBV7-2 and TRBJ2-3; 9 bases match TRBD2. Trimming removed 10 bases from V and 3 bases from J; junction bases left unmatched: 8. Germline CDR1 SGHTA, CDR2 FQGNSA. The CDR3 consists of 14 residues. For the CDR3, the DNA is TGTGCCAAGTCGCGGGGGGGCGCGACAGATACGCAGTATTTT. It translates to CAKSRGGATDTQYF.

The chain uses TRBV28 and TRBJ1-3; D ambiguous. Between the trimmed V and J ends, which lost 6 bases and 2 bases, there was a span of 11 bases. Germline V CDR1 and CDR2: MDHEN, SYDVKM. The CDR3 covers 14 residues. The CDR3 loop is CASSTRTAGNTIYF. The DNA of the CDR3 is TGTGCCAGCAGCACTAGGACCGCTGGAAACACCATATATTTT.

CDR3 in DNA: TGCGCCAGCAGCCAAGATAGTAAACTCCCCGGCACAGATACGCAGTATTTT. Its protein product is CASSQDSKLPGTDTQYF. The chain employs TRBV4-1 and TRBJ2-3; D is unresolved. This CDR3 contains 17 residues. V gave up 0 bases and J gave up 1 base, with 14 bases separating them. Germline V lookup: CDR1 MGHRA, CDR2 YSYEKL.

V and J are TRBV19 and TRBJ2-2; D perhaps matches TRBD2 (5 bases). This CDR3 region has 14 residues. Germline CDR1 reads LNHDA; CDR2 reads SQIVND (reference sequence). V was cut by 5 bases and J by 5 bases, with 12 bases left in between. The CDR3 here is CASSPAWRTGELFF. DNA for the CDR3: TGTGCCAGTAGTCCGGCCTGGAGGACCGGGGAGCTGTTTTTT.

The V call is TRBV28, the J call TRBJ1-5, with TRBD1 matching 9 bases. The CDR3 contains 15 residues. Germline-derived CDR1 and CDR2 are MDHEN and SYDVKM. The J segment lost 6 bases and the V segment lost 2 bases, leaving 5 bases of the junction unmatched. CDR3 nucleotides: TGTGCCAGCAGTTTACCGGGACAGGGTGTTCAGCCCCAGCATTTT. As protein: CASSLPGQGVQPQHF.

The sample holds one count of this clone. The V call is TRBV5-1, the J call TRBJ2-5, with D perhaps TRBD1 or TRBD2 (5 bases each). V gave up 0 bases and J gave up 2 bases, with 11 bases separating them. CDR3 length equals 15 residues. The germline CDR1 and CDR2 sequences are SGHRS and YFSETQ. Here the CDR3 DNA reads TGCGCCAGCAGCTTGGCCGACGAGGGGCAAGAGACCCAGTACTTC. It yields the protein CASSLADEGQETQYF.

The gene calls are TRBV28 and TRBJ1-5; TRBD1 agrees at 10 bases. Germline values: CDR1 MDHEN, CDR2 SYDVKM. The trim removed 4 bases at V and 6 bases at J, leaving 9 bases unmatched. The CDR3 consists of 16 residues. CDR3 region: CASSSRDRGPGQPQHF. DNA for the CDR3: TGTGCCAGCAGTTCGAGGGACAGGGGTCCCGGTCAGCCCCAGCATTTT.

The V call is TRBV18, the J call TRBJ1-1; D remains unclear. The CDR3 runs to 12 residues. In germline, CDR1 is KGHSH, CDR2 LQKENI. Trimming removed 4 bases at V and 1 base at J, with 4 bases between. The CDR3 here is CASSLKNTEAFF. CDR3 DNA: TGTGCCAGCTCACTGAAGAACACTGAAGCTTTCTTT.

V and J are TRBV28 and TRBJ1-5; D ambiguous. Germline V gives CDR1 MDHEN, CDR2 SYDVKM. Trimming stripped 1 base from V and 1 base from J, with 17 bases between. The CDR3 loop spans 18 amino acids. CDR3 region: CASSLSVIRAISNQPQHF. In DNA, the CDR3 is TGTGCCAGCAGTTTATCGGTTATAAGGGCGATCAGCAATCAGCCCCAGCATTTT.

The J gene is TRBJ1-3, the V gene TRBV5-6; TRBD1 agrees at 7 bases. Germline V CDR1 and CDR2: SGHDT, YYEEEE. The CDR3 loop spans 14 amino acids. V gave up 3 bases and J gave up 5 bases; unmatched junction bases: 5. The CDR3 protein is CASSWWTGRNTIYF. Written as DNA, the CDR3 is TGTGCCAGCAGCTGGTGGACAGGTCGAAACACCATATATTTT.

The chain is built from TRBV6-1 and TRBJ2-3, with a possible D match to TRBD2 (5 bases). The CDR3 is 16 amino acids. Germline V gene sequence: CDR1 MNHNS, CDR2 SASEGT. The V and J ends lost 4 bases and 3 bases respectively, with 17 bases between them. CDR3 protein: CASSGALAGGTDTQYF. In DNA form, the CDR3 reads TGTGCCAGCAGTGGAGCTTTAGCAGGAGGAACAGATACGCAGTATTTT.

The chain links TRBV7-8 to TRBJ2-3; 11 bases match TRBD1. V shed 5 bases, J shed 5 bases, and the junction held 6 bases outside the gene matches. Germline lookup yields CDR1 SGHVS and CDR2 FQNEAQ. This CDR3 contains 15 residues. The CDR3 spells CASSPRTGGEDTQYF. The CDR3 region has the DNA TGTGCCAGCAGCCCCAGGACAGGGGGCGAAGATACGCAGTATTTT.

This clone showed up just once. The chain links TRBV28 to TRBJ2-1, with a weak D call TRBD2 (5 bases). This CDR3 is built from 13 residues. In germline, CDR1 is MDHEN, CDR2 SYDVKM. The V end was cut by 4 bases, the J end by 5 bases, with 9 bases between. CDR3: CASSSVSDNEQFF. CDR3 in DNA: TGTGCCAGCAGTTCGGTTAGCGACAATGAGCAGTTCTTC. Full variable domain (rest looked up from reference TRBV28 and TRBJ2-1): DVKVTQSSRYLVKRTGEKVFLECVQDMDHENMFWYRQDPGLGLRLIYFSYDVKMKEKGDIPEGYSVSREKKERFSLILESASTNQTSMYLCASSSVSDNEQFFGPGTRLTVL.

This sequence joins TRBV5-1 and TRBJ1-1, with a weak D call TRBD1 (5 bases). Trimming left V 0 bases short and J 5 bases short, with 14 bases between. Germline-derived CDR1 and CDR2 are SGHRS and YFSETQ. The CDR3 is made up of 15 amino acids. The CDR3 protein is CASSLGPLGGTEAFF. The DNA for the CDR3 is TGCGCCAGCAGCTTGGGGCCACTTGGGGGAACTGAAGCTTTCTTT.

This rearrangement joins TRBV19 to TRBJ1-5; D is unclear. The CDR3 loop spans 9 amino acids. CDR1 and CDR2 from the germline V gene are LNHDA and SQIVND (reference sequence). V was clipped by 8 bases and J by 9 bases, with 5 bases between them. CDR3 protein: CASGRPQHF. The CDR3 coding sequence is TGTGCCAGTGGTCGGCCCCAGCATTTT.

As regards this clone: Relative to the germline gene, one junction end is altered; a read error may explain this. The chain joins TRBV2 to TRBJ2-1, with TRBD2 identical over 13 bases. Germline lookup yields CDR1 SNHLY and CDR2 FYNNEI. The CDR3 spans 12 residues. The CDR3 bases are TGTGCCAGCAGTGAAGGGACTAGCGGGGGAATCTTC. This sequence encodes CASSEGTSGGIF.

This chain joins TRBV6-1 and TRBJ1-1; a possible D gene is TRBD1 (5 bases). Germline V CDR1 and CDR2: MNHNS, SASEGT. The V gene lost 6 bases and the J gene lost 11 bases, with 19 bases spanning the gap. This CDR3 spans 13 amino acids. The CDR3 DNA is TGTGCCAGCAGGCGGGTGCAGGGACTTCGCGCTTTCTTT. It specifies CASRRVQGLRAFF.

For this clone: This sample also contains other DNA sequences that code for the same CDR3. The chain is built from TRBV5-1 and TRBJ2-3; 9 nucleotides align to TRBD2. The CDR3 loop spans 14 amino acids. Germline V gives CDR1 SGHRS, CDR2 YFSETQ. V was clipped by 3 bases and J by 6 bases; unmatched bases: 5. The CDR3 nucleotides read TGCGCCAGCAGCTCCGGACTAGCGCCTGATACGCAGTATTTT. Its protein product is CASSSGLAPDTQYF.

CDR3 amino acids: CASSQDPSDRANTGELFF. CDR3 nucleotides: TGCGCCAGCAGCCAAGATCCGTCAGACAGGGCGAACACCGGGGAGCTGTTTTTT. This chain connects TRBV4-1 to TRBJ2-2; TRBD1 matches 7 bases. Losses at the gene ends were 0 bases for V and 0 bases for J; bases not matched to a gene: 7. This CDR3 is 18 amino acids long. The germline V gene encodes CDR1 MGHRA and CDR2 YSYEKL.

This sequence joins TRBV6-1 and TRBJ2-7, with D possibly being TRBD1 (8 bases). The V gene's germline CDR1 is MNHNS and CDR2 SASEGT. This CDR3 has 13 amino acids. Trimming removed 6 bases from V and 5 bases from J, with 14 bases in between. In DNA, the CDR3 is TGTGCCAGCAGATGGACAGGGAGGGACGAGCAGTACTTC. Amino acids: CASRWTGRDEQYF.